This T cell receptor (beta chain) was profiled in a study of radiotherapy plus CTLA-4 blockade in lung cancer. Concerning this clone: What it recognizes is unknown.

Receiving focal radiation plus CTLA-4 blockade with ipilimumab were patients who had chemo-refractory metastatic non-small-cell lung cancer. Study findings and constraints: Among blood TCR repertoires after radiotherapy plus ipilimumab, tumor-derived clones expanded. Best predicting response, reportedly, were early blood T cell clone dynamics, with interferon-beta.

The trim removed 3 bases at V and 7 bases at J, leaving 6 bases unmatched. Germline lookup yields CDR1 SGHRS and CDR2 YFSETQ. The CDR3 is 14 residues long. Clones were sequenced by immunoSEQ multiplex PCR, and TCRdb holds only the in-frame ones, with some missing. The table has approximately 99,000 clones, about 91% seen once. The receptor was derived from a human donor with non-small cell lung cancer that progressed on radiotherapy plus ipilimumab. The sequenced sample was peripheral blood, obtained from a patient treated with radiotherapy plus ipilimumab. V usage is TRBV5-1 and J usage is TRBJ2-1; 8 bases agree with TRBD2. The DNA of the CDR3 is TGCGCCAGCAGCTCCCAGCGGGAGAGGAATGAGCAGTTCTTC. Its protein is CASSSQRERNEQFF.